These T cell receptor beta chains were read from a single sample in a study of T cells after somatic rescue of genetic block. Repertoires were generated with immunoSEQ multiplex PCR, while TCRdb's copy carries only in-frame clones and drops some. This table has about 12,000 clones, 73% appearing once. The sequenced material came from peripheral blood mononuclear cells (PBMCs). These receptor sequences come from a boy younger than 18. CDR3s include the opening cysteine and the closing phenylalanine or tryptophan. A D gene is named only where the DNA matches it firmly. Some rows mark clone size as missing; the rest say once, few, many or name a class of expanded clone.

D gene	V gene	clone size	J gene	CDR3 DNA	CDR3 protein
TRBD1	TRBV5-1	.	TRBJ2-5	TGCGCCAGCAGCTCTTTGACAGGGCTTGGGGAGACCCAGTACTTC	CASSSLTGLGETQYF
TRBD2	TRBV7-3	.	TRBJ2-1	TGTGCCAGCAGCTTAACCCGAGCGGGGGCGGGTGAGCAGTTCTTC	CASSLTRAGAGEQFF
TRBD1	TRBV19	.	TRBJ2-7	TGTGCCAGTAGTATAGCGGGGACAGGGGCCTACGAGCAGTACTTC	CASSIAGTGAYEQYF
TRBD1	TRBV6-5	.	TRBJ2-7	TGTGCCAGCAGAGGGACAGGGGGATCCTACGAGCAGTACTTC	CASRGTGGSYEQYF
.	TRBV18	.	TRBJ2-1	TGTGCCAGCTCACCACGCCAAGGGGCTGGGAATGAGCAGTTCTTC	CASSPRQGAGNEQFF
TRBD2	TRBV7-9	.	TRBJ2-2	TGTGCCAGCAGCTTACTAGCGGGTCCAGCCGGGGAGCTGTTTTTT	CASSLLAGPAGELFF
.	TRBV18	.	TRBJ2-7	TGTGCCAGCTCACCGAACAGGGTCGAGCAGTACTTC	CASSPNRVEQYF
.	TRBV21-1	.	TRBJ2-3	TGTGCCAGCCTAGAAGGGGAAGGTACAGATACGCAGTATTTT	CASLEGEGTDTQYF
TRBD1	TRBV28	few	TRBJ1-2	TGTGCCAGCAGTTTCTCGGGACAGCCCCTTTATGGCTACACCTTC	CASSFSGQPLYGYTF
.	TRBV5-1	.	TRBJ1-1	TGCGCCAGCAGCTCGACCCTCGGGACGGGGAACACTGAAGCTTTCTTT	CASSSTLGTGNTEAFF
.	TRBV5-1	few	TRBJ2-3	TGCGCCAGCAGTTGGGGCCAAGGCACAGATACGCAGTATTTT	CASSWGQGTDTQYF
.	TRBV27	.	TRBJ1-4	TGTGCCAGCAGTTACCCCCTTGGAGGGGCAACTAATGAAAAACTGTTTTTT	CASSYPLGGATNEKLFF
.	TRBV7-2	few	TRBJ1-5	TGTGCCAGCAGCTCGCCGGGGGGCAATCAGCCCCAGCATTTT	CASSSPGGNQPQHF
.	TRBV6-6	.	TRBJ2-7	TGTGCCATCAGGGTAGATGACGAGCAGTACTTC	CAIRVDDEQYF
.	TRBV19	medium-sized	TRBJ2-1	TGTGCCAGTAGTATAGACCGGACCCCGCCGCCCGTCTACAATGAGCAGTTCTTC	CASSIDRTPPPVYNEQFF
TRBD1	TRBV2	.	TRBJ1-5	TGTGCCAGCAAACTAGACAGGGGCTTGTATAGCAATCAGCCCCAGCATTTT	CASKLDRGLYSNQPQHF
.	TRBV4-2	medium-sized	TRBJ1-2	TGTGCCAGCAGCCGCTCGGGGGGAGGGAATGGCTACACCTTC	CASSRSGGGNGYTF
.	TRBV5-1	.	TRBJ1-2	TGCGCCAGCAGCTTGGGACAGTCCTATGGCTACACCTTC	CASSLGQSYGYTF
TRBD1	TRBV19	medium-sized	TRBJ2-2	TGTGCCAGTAGTAAGGGGACAGGGTACGCCGGGGAGCTGTTTTTT	CASSKGTGYAGELFF
.	TRBV29-1	.	TRBJ2-2	TGCAGCGTTTGGAACACCGGGGAGCTGTTTTTT	CSVWNTGELFF
TRBD1	TRBV18	.	TRBJ2-7	TGTGCCAGCTCGCCAGGGGGCGCGATCGCCTACGAGCAGTACTTC	CASSPGGAIAYEQYF
.	TRBV7-6	medium-sized	TRBJ2-7	TGTGCCAGCAGCTTAGAAGGGCTTCAGTCCTACGAGCAGTACTTC	CASSLEGLQSYEQYF
.	TRBV6-5	.	TRBJ2-1	TGTGCCAGCAGTTACTCTGGCGGGACCTACAATGAGCAGTTCTTC	CASSYSGGTYNEQFF
.	TRBV23-1	.	TRBJ2-3	TGCGCCAGCAGTGTGGCATCGATGGGGGCGGCGCAGTATTTT	CASSVASMGAAQYF
.	TRBV10-3	.	TRBJ2-2	TGTGCCATCAGTGAAGTGCAGGACCTCACCGGGGAGCTGTTTTTT	CAISEVQDLTGELFF
.	TRBV7-9	.	TRBJ1-2	TGTGCCAGCACTCTATCTGGGACAACTAGTAACTATGGCTACACCTTC	CASTLSGTTSNYGYTF
TRBD1	TRBV18	.	TRBJ1-5	TGTGCCAGCTCACCGGACAGGGATCAGCCCCAGCATTTT	CASSPDRDQPQHF
.	TRBV28	few	TRBJ1-5	TGTGCCAGGGGGGCAGGGGTTGATCAGCCCCAGCATTTT	CARGAGVDQPQHF
.	TRBV5-3	.	TRBJ2-3	TGTGCCAGAAGCTTGGACAGGGTTGCGGCAGATACGCAGTATTTT	CARSLDRVAADTQYF
TRBD2	TRBV7-3	.	TRBJ2-2	TGTGCCAGCAGCTTAGGGCTAGCGGGGGCCACCGGGGAGCTGTTTTTT	CASSLGLAGATGELFF
.	TRBV15	.	TRBJ1-4	TGTGCCACCAGCAGAGCTCCAGGGGCAACTAATGAAAAACTGTTTTTT	CATSRAPGATNEKLFF
.	TRBV5-1	.	TRBJ2-3	TGCGCCAGCAGCAATACAGATACGCAGTATTTT	CASSNTDTQYF
.	TRBV30	.	TRBJ2-3	TGTGCCTGGAGCAGAAGCACAGATACGCAGTATTTT	CAWSRSTDTQYF
TRBD1	TRBV2	.	TRBJ2-7	TGTGCCAGCAGTGGAGAGGCGACAGGGGGAAAGTACTTC	CASSGEATGGKYF
TRBD1	TRBV2	.	TRBJ2-7	TGTGCCAGCAGTGAATGGGGACAGGGTGGTTACGAGCAGTACTTC	CASSEWGQGGYEQYF
TRBD1	TRBV6-5	once	TRBJ2-5	TGTGCCAGCTGGACAGGGGCTAAAGGAGAGCAGTACTTC	CASWTGAKGEQYF
.	TRBV7-9	few	TRBJ2-6	TGTGCCAGCAGCCCAACCTCTGGGGCCAACGTCCTGACTTTC	CASSPTSGANVLTF
.	TRBV6-1	.	TRBJ2-1	TGTGCCAGCAGTGAAGTCCGGGCCCGGGTCAATGAGCAGTTCTTC	CASSEVRARVNEQFF
.	TRBV19	once	TRBJ1-6	TGTGCCAGTAGTATACAGGGTGGGAATTCACCCCTCCACTTT	CASSIQGGNSPLHF
.	TRBV11-2	.	TRBJ2-3	TGTGCCAGCAGCTTAGATCTGACTATCAGACCCACAGATACGCAGTATTTT	CASSLDLTIRPTDTQYF
.	TRBV6-5	.	TRBJ2-7	TGTGCCAGCAGGCGGGCAGGGTTGGGCTACGAGCAGTACTTC	CASRRAGLGYEQYF
.	TRBV5-1	.	TRBJ1-5	TGCGCCAGCAGCTTGGGTCTGGATAGCAATCAGCCCCAGCATTTT	CASSLGLDSNQPQHF
.	TRBV2	.	TRBJ2-7	TGTGCCAGCAGTGGGCCTTACGAGCAGTACTTC	CASSGPYEQYF
.	TRBV7-9	.	TRBJ1-4	TGTGCCAGCAGCTTAGCGCTTAGACTCCCGAATGAAAAACTGTTTTTT	CASSLALRLPNEKLFF
TRBD2	TRBV5-1	.	TRBJ2-5	TGCGCCAGCAGCTTCGGACTAGTAGAGACCCAGTACTTC	CASSFGLVETQYF
TRBD1	TRBV5-6	.	TRBJ2-5	TGTGCCAGCAGCGTGGACAGGGGCGTCCTAGAGACCCAGTACTTC	CASSVDRGVLETQYF
.	TRBV7-2	.	TRBJ2-7	TGTGCCAGCAGCTTTTACATCAGTAACGAGCAGTACTTC	CASSFYISNEQYF